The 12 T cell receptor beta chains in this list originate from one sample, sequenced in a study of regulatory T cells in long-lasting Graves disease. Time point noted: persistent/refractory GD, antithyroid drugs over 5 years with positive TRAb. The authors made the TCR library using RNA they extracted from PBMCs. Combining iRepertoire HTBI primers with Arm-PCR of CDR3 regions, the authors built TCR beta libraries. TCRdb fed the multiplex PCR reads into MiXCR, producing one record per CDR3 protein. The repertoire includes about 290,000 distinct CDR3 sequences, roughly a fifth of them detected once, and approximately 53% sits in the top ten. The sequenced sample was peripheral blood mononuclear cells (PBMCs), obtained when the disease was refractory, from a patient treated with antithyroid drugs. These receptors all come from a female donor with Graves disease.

The CDR3 region has the DNA TGTGCCAGCCCCCGGCCCGGGGGGCAAGAGACCCAGTACTTC. Residues: CASPRPGGQETQYF. This sequence joins TRBV18 and TRBJ2-5; the match to TRBD2 covers 7 bases. The V segment lost 8 bases and the J segment 2 bases; nucleotides outside the gene matches: 8. CDR3 length: 14 residues. Germline V gives CDR1 KGHSH, CDR2 LQKENI.

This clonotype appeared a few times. CDR3 sequence: CSVLSGEGENEQYF. DNA of the CDR3: TGCAGCGTTCTATCTGGAGAGGGGGAGAACGAGCAGTACTTC. V gene TRBV29-1 combines with J gene TRBJ2-7; possible D gene TRBD1, 6 bases. Trimming removed 5 bases from V and 5 bases from J, with 19 bases in between. Germline V lookup: CDR1 SQVTM, CDR2 ANQGSEA. The CDR3 length is 14 residues.

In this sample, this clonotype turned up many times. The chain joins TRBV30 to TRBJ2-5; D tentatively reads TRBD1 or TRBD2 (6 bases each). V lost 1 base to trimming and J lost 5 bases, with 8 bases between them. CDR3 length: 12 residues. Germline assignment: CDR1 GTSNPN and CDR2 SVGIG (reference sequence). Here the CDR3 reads CAWSGGAETQYF. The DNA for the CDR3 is TGTGCCTGGAGTGGGGGGGCTGAGACCCAGTACTTC.

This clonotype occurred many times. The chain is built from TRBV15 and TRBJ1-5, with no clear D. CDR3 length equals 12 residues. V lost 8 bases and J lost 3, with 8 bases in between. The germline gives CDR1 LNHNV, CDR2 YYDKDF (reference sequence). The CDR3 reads CATSSDNQPQHF. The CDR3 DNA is TGTGCCACCTCGTCTGACAATCAGCCCCAGCATTTT.

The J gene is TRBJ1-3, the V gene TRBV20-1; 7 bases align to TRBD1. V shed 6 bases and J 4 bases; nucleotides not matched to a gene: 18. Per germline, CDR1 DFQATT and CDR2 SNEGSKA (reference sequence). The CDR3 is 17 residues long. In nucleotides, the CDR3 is TGCAGTGCCCAAGACAGGGTCGGGAGGCTTTGGGGAAACACCATATATTTT. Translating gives CSAQDRVGRLWGNTIYF.

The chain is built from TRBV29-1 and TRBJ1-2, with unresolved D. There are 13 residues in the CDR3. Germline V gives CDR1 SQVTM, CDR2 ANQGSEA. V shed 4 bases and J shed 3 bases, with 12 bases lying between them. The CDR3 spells CSVVDRADYGYTF. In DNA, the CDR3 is TGCAGCGTTGTAGACCGAGCGGACTATGGCTACACCTTC.

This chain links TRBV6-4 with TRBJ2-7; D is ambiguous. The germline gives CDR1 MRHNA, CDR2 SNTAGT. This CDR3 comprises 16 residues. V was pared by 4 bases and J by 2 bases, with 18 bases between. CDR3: CASSGPRVPDPYEQYF. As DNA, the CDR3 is TGTGCCAGCAGTGGACCCCGGGTCCCGGACCCCTACGAGCAGTACTTC.

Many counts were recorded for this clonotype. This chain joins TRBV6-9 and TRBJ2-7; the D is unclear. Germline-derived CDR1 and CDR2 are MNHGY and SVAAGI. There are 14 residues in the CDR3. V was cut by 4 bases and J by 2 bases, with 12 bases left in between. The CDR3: CASSFLRGTYEQYF. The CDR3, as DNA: TGTGCCAGCAGTTTCTTACGCGGAACCTACGAGCAGTACTTC.

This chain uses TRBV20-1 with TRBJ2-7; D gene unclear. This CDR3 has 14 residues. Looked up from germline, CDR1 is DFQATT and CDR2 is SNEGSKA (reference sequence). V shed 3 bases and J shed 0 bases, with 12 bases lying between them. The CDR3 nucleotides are TGCAGTGCTAGGGGTATTGGGTTCTCCTACGAGCAGTACTTC. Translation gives CSARGIGFSYEQYF.

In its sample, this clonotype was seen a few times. The DNA for the CDR3 is TGTGCCAGCAGCTTGACTAGCCAGACCTTCGGGGAGCTGTTTTTT. Encoded protein: CASSLTSQTFGELFF. The gene calls are TRBV7-2 and TRBJ2-2; 7 nucleotides match TRBD2. The V gene's germline CDR1 is SGHTA and CDR2 FQGNSA. This CDR3 spans 15 amino acids. V lost 3 bases to trimming and J lost 7 bases; unmatched junction nucleotides: 8.

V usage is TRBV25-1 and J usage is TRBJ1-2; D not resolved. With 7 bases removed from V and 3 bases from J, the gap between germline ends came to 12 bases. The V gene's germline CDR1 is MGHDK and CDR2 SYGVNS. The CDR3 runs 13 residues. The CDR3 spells CASNPGLHYGYTF. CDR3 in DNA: TGTGCCAGCAACCCCGGGTTGCACTATGGCTACACCTTC.

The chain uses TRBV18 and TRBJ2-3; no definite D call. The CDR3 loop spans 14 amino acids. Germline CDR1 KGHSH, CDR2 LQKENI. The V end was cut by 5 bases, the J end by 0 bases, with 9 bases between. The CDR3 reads CASSATISTDTQYF. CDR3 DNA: TGTGCCAGCTCAGCTACGATTAGCACAGATACGCAGTATTTT.